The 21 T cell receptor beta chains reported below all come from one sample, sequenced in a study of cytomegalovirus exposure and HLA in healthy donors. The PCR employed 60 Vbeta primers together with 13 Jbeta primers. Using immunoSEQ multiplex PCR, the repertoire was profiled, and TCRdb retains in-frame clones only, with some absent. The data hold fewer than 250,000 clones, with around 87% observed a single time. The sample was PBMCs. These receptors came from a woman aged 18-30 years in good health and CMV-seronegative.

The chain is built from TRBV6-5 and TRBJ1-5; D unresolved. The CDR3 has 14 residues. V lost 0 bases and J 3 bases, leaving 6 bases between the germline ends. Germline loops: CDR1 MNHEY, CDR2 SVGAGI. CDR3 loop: CASSYSAVNQPQHF. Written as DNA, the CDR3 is TGTGCCAGCAGTTACTCCGCAGTCAATCAGCCCCAGCATTTT.

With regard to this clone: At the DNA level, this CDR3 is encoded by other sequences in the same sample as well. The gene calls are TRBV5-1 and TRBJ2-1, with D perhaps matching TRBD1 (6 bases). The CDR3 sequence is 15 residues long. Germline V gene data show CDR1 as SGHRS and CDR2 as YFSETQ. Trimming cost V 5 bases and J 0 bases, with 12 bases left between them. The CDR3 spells CASSLQGSSYNEQFF. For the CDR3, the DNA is TGCGCCAGCAGTTTGCAGGGGAGCTCCTACAATGAGCAGTTCTTC.

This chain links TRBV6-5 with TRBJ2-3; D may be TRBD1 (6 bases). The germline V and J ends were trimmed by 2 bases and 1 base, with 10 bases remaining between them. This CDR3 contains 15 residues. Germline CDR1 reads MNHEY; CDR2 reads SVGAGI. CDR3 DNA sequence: TGTGCCAGCAGTTACGCACAGGGCCGCACAGATACGCAGTATTTT. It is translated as CASSYAQGRTDTQYF.

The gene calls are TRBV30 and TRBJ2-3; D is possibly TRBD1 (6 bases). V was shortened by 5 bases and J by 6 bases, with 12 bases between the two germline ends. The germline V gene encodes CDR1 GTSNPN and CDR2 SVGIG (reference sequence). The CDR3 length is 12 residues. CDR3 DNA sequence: TGTGCCTGGGATTTGGGGGCGGATACGCAGTATTTT. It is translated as CAWDLGADTQYF.

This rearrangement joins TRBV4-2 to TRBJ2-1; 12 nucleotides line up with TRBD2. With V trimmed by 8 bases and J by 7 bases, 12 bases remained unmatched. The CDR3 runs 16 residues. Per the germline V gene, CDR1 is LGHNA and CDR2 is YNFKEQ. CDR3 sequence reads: CASRMLAGGVRNEQFF. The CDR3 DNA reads TGTGCCAGCCGAATGCTAGCGGGAGGGGTTAGGAATGAGCAGTTCTTC.

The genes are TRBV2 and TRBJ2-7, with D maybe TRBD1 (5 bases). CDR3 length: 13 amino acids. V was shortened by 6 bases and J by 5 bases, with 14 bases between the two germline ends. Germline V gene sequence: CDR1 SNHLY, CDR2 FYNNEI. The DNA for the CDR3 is TGTGCCAGCAGGAAGGGGTCCGTAAACGAGCAGTACTTC. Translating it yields CASRKGSVNEQYF.

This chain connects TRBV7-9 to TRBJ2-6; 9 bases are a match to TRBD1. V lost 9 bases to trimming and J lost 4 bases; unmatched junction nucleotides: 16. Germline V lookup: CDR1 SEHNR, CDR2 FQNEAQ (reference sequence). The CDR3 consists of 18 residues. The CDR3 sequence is CASRPGQGRRSGANVLTF. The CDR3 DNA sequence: TGTGCCAGTCGACCGGGACAGGGACGACGGAGCGGGGCCAACGTCCTGACTTTC.

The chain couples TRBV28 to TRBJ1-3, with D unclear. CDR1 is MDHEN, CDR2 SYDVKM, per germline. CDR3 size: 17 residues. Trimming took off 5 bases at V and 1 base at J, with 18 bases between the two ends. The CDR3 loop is CASSPRIFRGSGNTIYF. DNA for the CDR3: TGTGCCAGCAGTCCTCGAATCTTTCGGGGTTCTGGAAACACCATATATTTT.

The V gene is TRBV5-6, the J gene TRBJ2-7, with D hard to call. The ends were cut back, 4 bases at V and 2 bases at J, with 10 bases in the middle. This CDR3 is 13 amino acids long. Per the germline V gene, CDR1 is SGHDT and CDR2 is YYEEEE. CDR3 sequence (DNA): TGTGCCAGCAGCCTCGGTAATCCCTACGAGCAGTACTTC. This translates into CASSLGNPYEQYF.

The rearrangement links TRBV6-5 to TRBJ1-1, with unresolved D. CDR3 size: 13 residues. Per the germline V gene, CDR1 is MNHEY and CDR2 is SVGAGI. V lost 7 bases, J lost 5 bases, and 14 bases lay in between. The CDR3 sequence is CASTIVIGTEAFF. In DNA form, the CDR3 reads TGTGCCAGCACCATAGTTATCGGGACTGAAGCTTTCTTT.

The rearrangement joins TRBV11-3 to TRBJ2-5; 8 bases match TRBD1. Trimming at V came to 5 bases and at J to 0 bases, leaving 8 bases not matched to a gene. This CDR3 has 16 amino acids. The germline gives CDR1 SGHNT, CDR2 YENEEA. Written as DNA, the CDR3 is TGTGCCAGCAGCCCCCAACTGACAGGGGACCAAGAGACCCAGTACTTC. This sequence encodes CASSPQLTGDQETQYF.

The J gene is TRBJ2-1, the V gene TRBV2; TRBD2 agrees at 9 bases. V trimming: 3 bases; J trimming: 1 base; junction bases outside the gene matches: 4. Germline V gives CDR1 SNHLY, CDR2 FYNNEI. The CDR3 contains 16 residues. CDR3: CASSDSGLASYNEQFF. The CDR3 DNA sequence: TGTGCCAGCAGTGATTCGGGACTAGCTTCCTACAATGAGCAGTTCTTC.

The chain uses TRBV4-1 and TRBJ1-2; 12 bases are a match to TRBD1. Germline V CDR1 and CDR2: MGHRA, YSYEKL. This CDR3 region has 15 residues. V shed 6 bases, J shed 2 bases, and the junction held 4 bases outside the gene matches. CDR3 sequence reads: CASRPGTGGNYGYTF. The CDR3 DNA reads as TGCGCCAGCAGACCCGGGACAGGGGGCAACTATGGCTACACCTTC.

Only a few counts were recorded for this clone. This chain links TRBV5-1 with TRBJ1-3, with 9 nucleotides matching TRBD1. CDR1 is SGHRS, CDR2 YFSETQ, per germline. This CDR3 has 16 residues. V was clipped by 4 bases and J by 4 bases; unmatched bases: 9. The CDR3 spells CASSPTQGARGNTIYF. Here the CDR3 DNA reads TGCGCCAGCAGCCCCACACAGGGGGCAAGGGGAAACACCATATATTTT. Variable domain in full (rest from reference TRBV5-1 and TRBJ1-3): KAGVTQTPRYLIKTRGQQVTLSCSPISGHRSVSWYQQTPGQGLQFLFEYFSETQRNKGNFPGRFSGRQFSNSRSEMNVSTLELGDSALYLCASSPTQGARGNTIYFGEGSWLTVV.

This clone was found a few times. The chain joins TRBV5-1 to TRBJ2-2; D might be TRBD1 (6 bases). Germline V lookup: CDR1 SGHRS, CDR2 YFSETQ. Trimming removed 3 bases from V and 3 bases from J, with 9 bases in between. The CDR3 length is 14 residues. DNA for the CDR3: TGCGCCAGCAGCTACAGGGTGTACACCGGGGAGCTGTTTTTT. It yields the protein CASSYRVYTGELFF.

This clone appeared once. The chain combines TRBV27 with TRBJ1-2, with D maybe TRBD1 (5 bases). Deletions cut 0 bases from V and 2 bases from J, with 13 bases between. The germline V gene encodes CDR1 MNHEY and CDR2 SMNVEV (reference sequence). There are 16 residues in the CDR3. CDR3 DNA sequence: TGTGCCAGCAGTTTATCGGGACTCAACCCCAACTATGGCTACACCTTC. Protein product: CASSLSGLNPNYGYTF.

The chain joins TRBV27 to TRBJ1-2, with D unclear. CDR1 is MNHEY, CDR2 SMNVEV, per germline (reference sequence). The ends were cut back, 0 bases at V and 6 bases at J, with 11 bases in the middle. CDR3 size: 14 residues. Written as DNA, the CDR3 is TGTGCCAGCAGTTTATCAGCCCAGCGAAATGGCTACACCTTC. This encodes CASSLSAQRNGYTF.

The CDR3 nucleotides are TGTGCCAGCTCACCAACCGGGTTTACTAGCACAGATACGCAGTATTTT. Protein product: CASSPTGFTSTDTQYF. The chain carries TRBV18 and TRBJ2-3; no reliable D call. Trimming took 2 bases from V and 0 from J, leaving 12 bases between them. CDR3 length: 16 amino acids. The germline V gene has CDR1 KGHSH and CDR2 LQKENI.

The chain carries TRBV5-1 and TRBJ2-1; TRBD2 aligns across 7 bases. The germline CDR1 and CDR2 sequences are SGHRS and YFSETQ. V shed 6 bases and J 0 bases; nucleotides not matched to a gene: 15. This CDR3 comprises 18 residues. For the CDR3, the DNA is TGCGCCAGCACCCGGGAGGTCTTCCTCTTAAGCTCCTACAATGAGCAGTTCTTC. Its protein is CASTREVFLLSSYNEQFF.

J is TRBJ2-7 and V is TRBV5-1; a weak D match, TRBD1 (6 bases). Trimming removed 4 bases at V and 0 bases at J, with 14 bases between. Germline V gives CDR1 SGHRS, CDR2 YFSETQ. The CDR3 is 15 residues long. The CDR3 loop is CASSRDRTNSYEQYF. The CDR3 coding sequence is TGCGCCAGCAGCCGCGACAGGACCAACTCCTACGAGCAGTACTTC.

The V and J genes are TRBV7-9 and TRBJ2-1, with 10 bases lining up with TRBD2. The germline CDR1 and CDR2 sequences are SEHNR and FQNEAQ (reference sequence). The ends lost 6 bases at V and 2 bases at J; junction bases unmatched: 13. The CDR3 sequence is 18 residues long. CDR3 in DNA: TGTGCCAGCAGATCGACTAGCGGGCCCCTCCGGCCCTACAATGAGCAGTTCTTC. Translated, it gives CASRSTSGPLRPYNEQFF. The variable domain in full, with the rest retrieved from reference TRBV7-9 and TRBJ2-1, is DTGVSQNPRHKITKRGQNVTFRCDPISEHNRLYWYRQTLGQGPEFLTYFQNEAQLEKSRLLSDRFSAERPKGSFSTLEIQRTEQGDSAMYLCASRSTSGPLRPYNEQFFGPGTRLTVL.